These 22 T cell receptor beta chains were all obtained from the same sample, sequenced in a study of early T cells in non-severe SARS-CoV-2 infection. TCRdb called the 5' RACE reads again in MiXCR, with one record for every CDR3 protein. The table lists tens of thousands of distinct CDR3 sequences, around 13% of them singletons. The sample was whole blood, taken at baseline. The receptors were gathered from an adult who was a healthcare worker with PCR-confirmed SARS-CoV-2 infection or an uninfected control (not recorded which).

V usage is TRBV6-1 and J usage is TRBJ1-5; D perhaps matches TRBD1 (5 bases). Between the trimmed V and J ends, which lost 6 bases and 4 bases, there was a span of 19 bases. This CDR3 spans 16 amino acids. CDR1 is MNHNS and CDR2 is SASEGT in the germline V gene. CDR3 sequence: CASRRTAGNVNQPQHF. The DNA for the CDR3 is TGTGCCAGCAGAAGGACTGCAGGGAACGTTAATCAGCCCCAGCATTTT.

This chain connects TRBV29-1 to TRBJ2-3; TRBD1 matches 7 bases. V lost 7 bases to trimming and J lost 2 bases; unmatched junction nucleotides: 9. The CDR3 loop spans 14 amino acids. Per the germline V gene, CDR1 is SQVTM and CDR2 is ANQGSEA. CDR3 residues: CSAKGTDHTDTQYF. CDR3 nucleotides: TGCAGCGCGAAGGGGACAGACCACACAGATACGCAGTATTTT.

This clonotype appeared many times. The CDR3 region has the DNA TGTGCCAGCAGCTTAGGGACTACCTCCACAGATACGCAGTATTTT. Amino acid sequence: CASSLGTTSTDTQYF. V usage is TRBV7-8 and J usage is TRBJ2-3; D is possibly TRBD2 (6 bases). Trimming removed 1 base from V and 2 bases from J, with 10 bases in between. The CDR3 is 15 residues long. Germline V gene data show CDR1 as SGHVS and CDR2 as FQNEAQ.

This clonotype was picked up a small number of times. V usage is TRBV29-1 and J usage is TRBJ2-1, with 7 bases fitting TRBD2. The CDR3 is made up of 12 amino acids. Germline V gives CDR1 SQVTM, CDR2 ANQGSEA. Trimming at V came to 3 bases and at J to 6 bases, leaving 2 bases not matched to a gene. CDR3 sequence (DNA): TGCAGCGTTGACAGGACTAGCAATGAGCAGTTCTTC. Translation: CSVDRTSNEQFF.

This chain joins TRBV20-1 and TRBJ1-1; weak D call: TRBD1 (6 bases). The V end lost 0 bases, the J end lost 4 bases, and 15 bases lay between the germline ends. Germline values: CDR1 DFQATT, CDR2 SNEGSKA (reference sequence). The CDR3 covers 15 residues. The CDR3 here is CSAREIRPGATEAFF. CDR3 bases: TGCAGTGCTAGAGAGATACGGCCAGGGGCCACTGAAGCTTTCTTT.

This clonotype has at least ten counts. The chain joins TRBV5-5 to TRBJ1-2; TRBD1 agrees at 7 bases. CDR3 size: 15 residues. From germline, CDR1 is SGHKS and CDR2 YYEKEE (reference sequence). Trimming took 4 bases from V and 0 from J; bases not matched to a gene: 6. CDR3 protein: CASSQTGAANYGYTF. The DNA of the CDR3 is TGTGCCAGCAGCCAAACAGGGGCCGCTAACTATGGCTACACCTTC.

The chain carries TRBV20-1 and TRBJ2-3, with 8 bases aligning to TRBD2. After removal of 3 bases from V and 0 bases from J, the junction contained 11 bases not matched to a gene. CDR3 length: 17 amino acids. Germline CDR1 and CDR2: DFQATT and SNEGSKA (reference sequence). CDR3 region: CSARDLRGRMSTDTQYF. CDR3 nucleotide sequence: TGCAGTGCTAGGGATCTACGCGGGAGGATGAGCACAGATACGCAGTATTTT.

This clonotype was observed a handful of times. This sequence joins TRBV6-2 or TRBV6-3 and TRBJ1-1; D ambiguous. The germline V gene has CDR1 MNHEY and CDR2 SVGEGT. The V end lost 4 bases, the J end lost 8 bases, and 11 bases lay between the germline ends. This CDR3 region has 12 residues. CDR3 coding DNA: TGTGCCAGCAGTTCTGCTCCCCCAGAAGCTTTCTTT. This gives the protein CASSSAPPEAFF.

This clonotype was observed a few times. V gene TRBV6-1 combines with J gene TRBJ2-7; possible D gene TRBD1, 5 bases. CDR1 MNHNS and CDR2 SASEGT come from the germline V gene. With 4 bases removed from V and 4 bases from J, the gap between germline ends came to 11 bases. This CDR3 is built from 13 residues. DNA for the CDR3: TGTGCCAGCAGTGTTCAGGGTTCGTACGAGCAGTACTTC. Amino acid sequence: CASSVQGSYEQYF.

There are many counts of this clonotype. This chain uses TRBV18 with TRBJ2-7; 8 nucleotides match TRBD1. Trimming took 2 bases from V and 3 from J; bases not matched to a gene: 6. The germline V gene encodes CDR1 KGHSH and CDR2 LQKENI. The CDR3 has 15 amino acids. In nucleotides, the CDR3 is TGTGCCAGCTCACCAACACGAACAGGGGGCTACGAGCAGTACTTC. Amino acids: CASSPTRTGGYEQYF.

V and J are TRBV12-3 or TRBV12-4 and TRBJ2-4; TRBD1 agrees at 7 bases. There are 17 residues in the CDR3. The trim removed 4 bases at V and 1 base at J, leaving 10 bases unmatched. This CDR3 is CASSSSGGRVAKNIQYF. CDR3 nucleotide sequence: TGTGCCAGCAGTTCGTCAGGGGGTCGGGTGGCCAAAAACATTCAGTACTTC.

This clonotype was counted between two and nine times. The V and J genes are TRBV4-2 and TRBJ1-1, with D maybe TRBD1 (5 bases). The CDR3 covers 19 residues. The V and J ends lost 1 base and 5 bases respectively, with 26 bases between them. Germline V lookup: CDR1 LGHNA, CDR2 YNFKEQ. CDR3 nucleotide sequence: TGTGCCAGCAGCCAAGTGCCCAGGGACTGGGGGGTTATTTGGACTGAAGCTTTCTTT. Its translation is CASSQVPRDWGVIWTEAFF.

The rearrangement joins TRBV18 to TRBJ2-3, with 11 bases lining up with TRBD1. This CDR3 comprises 15 residues. The V gene end was trimmed by 6 bases and the J gene end by 3 bases; junction bases not matched to a gene: 5. Germline V gives CDR1 KGHSH, CDR2 LQKENI. CDR3 DNA sequence: TGTGCCAGCTCCCAGGACAGGGGGCAGACAGATACGCAGTATTTT. Its protein is CASSQDRGQTDTQYF.

This clonotype was observed a few times. The CDR3, as DNA: TGCGCCAGCAGCCAACAGGTTGGAATGAACACTGAAGCTTTCTTT. Protein: CASSQQVGMNTEAFF. The J gene is TRBJ1-1, the V gene TRBV4-3; D ambiguous. V lost 2 bases to trimming and J lost 0 bases, with 10 bases between them. The V gene's germline CDR1 is LGHNA and CDR2 YSLEER. The CDR3 loop spans 15 amino acids.

This clonotype was recorded many times. CDR3 in DNA: TGTGCCAGCAGCCCTCAGACAGGAATCAATGAGCAGTTCTTC. This encodes CASSPQTGINEQFF. V and J are TRBV7-8 and TRBJ2-1; D might be TRBD1 (6 bases). Germline V CDR1 and CDR2: SGHVS, FQNEAQ. The CDR3 has 14 residues. Trimming cost V 5 bases and J 6 bases, with 14 bases left between them.

This clonotype was found many times. The J gene is TRBJ2-1, the V gene TRBV6-2 or TRBV6-3; D is ambiguous. The germline CDR1 and CDR2 sequences are MNHEY and SVGEGT. Deletions cut 2 bases from V and 7 bases from J, with 9 bases between. The CDR3 is made up of 13 amino acids. The CDR3 sequence is CASSYGPENEQFF. The DNA for the CDR3 is TGTGCCAGCAGTTACGGGCCGGAGAATGAGCAGTTCTTC.

In this sample, this clonotype is medium-sized. The V call is TRBV12-3 or TRBV12-4, the J call TRBJ1-1; tentatively, D is TRBD1 (5 bases). The ends were cut back, 2 bases at V and 4 bases at J, with 11 bases in the middle. The CDR3 has 14 residues. CDR3 bases: TGTGCCAGCAGTTTAATCGGGGGATTCACTGAAGCTTTCTTT. Protein product: CASSLIGGFTEAFF.

There are a few counts of this clonotype. The rearrangement links TRBV9 to TRBJ1-2; 10 bases align to TRBD1. Germline CDR1 and CDR2: SGDLS and YYNGEE. Unmatched junction bases numbered 4, after V lost 5 bases and J lost 6 bases. The CDR3 covers 13 residues. This CDR3 is CASRGDRGHGYTF. CDR3 sequence (DNA): TGTGCCAGCAGAGGGGACAGGGGCCATGGCTACACCTTC.

This clonotype was seen a few times. The chain combines TRBV11-2 with TRBJ2-1; 7 bases match TRBD2. CDR3 length equals 14 residues. Germline V CDR1 and CDR2: SGHAT, FQNNGV. The junction had 9 bases not matched to a gene; V was cut back by 5 bases and J by 8 bases. The CDR3 sequence is CASSRDYPVDEQFF. For the CDR3, the DNA is TGTGCCAGCAGCCGGGACTACCCCGTGGATGAGCAGTTCTTC. Filled out from reference TRBV11-2 and TRBJ2-1, the complete variable domain reads EAGVAQSPRYKIIEKRQSVAFWCNPISGHATLYWYQQILGQGPKLLIQFQNNGVVDDSQLPKDRFSAERLKGVDSTLKIQPAKLEDSAVYLCASSRDYPVDEQFFGPGTRLTVL.

This clonotype was observed a handful of times. The genes are TRBV27 and TRBJ2-2, with 7 bases matching TRBD1. The junction had 1 base not matched to a gene; V was cut back by 6 bases and J by 0 bases. This CDR3 has 14 amino acids. Germline V gene sequence: CDR1 MNHEY, CDR2 SMNVEV (reference sequence). The CDR3 coding sequence is TGTGCCAGCAGGGGGACAGCGAACACCGGGGAGCTGTTTTTT. Amino acid sequence: CASRGTANTGELFF.

The CDR3 is CASSIRTGPNTEAFF. The CDR3 DNA reads as TGTGCCAGCTCAATCAGGACAGGGCCGAACACTGAAGCTTTCTTT. V usage is TRBV18 and J usage is TRBJ1-1, with TRBD1 matching over 8 bases. Per germline, CDR1 KGHSH and CDR2 LQKENI. The ends lost 5 bases at V and 1 base at J; junction bases unmatched: 6. The CDR3 runs 15 residues.

At least ten counts were recorded for this clonotype. V and J are TRBV7-6 and TRBJ2-1; D gene unclear. The CDR3 covers 15 residues. The germline V and J ends were trimmed by 4 bases and 2 bases, with 12 bases remaining between them. Germline-derived CDR1 and CDR2 are SGHVS and FNYEAQ. CDR3 amino acids: CASSSLSGAYNEQFF. CDR3 coding DNA: TGTGCCAGCAGCTCCCTAAGTGGGGCCTACAATGAGCAGTTCTTC.